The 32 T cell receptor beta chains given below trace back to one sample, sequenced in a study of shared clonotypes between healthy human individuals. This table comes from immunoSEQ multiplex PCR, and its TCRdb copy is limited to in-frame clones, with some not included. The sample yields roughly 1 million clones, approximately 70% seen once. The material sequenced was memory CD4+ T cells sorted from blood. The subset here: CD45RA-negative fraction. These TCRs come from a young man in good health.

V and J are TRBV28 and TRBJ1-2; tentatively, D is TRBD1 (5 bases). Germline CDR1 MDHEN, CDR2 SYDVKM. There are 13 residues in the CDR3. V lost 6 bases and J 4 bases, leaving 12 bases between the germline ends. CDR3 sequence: CASRGGPSYGYTF. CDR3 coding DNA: TGTGCCAGCAGGGGGGGACCTTCCTATGGCTACACCTTC.

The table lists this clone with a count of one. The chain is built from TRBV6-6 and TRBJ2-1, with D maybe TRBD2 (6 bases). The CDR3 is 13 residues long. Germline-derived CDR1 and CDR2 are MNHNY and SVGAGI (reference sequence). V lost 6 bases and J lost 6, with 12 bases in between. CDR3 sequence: CASRGSGSNEQFF. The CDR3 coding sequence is TGTGCCAGCAGAGGTAGCGGATCCAATGAGCAGTTCTTC.

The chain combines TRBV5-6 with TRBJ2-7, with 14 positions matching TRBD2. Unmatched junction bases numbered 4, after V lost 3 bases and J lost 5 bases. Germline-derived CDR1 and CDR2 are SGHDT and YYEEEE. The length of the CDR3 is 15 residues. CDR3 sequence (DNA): TGTGCCAGCAGCTCGTGGGGACTAGCGGGAGACGAGCAGTACTTC. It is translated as CASSSWGLAGDEQYF.

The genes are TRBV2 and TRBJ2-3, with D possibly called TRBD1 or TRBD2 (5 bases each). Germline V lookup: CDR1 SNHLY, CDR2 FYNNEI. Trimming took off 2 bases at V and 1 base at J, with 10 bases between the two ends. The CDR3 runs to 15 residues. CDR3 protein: CASSERDLGTDTQYF. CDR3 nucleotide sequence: TGTGCCAGCAGTGAAAGGGACCTAGGCACAGATACGCAGTATTTT.

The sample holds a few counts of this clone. CDR3 bases: TGTGCCAGCAGCTCCGTTAGCGGGAGGGCCCCAGAGACCCAGTACTTC. It is translated as CASSSVSGRAPETQYF. The gene calls are TRBV7-8 and TRBJ2-5; 11 bases map to TRBD2. The germline V gene has CDR1 SGHVS and CDR2 FQNEAQ. V was clipped by 4 bases and J by 4 bases; unmatched bases: 8. The CDR3 totals 16 residues.

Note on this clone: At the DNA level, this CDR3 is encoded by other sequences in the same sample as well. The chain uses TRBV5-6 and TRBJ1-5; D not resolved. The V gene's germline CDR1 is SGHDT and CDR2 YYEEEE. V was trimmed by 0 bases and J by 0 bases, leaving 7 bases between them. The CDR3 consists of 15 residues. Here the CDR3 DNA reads TGTGCCAGCAGCTTGGGGGGATATAGCAATCAGCCCCAGCATTTT. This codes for CASSLGGYSNQPQHF.

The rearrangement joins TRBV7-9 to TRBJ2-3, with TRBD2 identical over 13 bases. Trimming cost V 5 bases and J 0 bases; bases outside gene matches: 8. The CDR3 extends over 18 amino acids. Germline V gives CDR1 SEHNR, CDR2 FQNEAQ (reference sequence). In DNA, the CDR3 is TGTGCCAGCAGCCCCGGGACTAGCGGGACCTCAAGCACAGATACGCAGTATTTT. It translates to CASSPGTSGTSSTDTQYF.

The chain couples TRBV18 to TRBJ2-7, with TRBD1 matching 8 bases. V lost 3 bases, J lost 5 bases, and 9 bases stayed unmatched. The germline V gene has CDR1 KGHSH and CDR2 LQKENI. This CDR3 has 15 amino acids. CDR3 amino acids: CASSPTGVKLNEQYF. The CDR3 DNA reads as TGTGCCAGCTCACCGACAGGGGTAAAACTGAACGAGCAGTACTTC.

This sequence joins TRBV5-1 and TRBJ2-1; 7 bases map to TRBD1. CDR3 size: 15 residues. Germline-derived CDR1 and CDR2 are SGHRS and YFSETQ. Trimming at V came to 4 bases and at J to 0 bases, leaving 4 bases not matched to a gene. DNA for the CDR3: TGCGCCAGCAGCCAGACAGGGCCCTCCTACAATGAGCAGTTCTTC. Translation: CASSQTGPSYNEQFF.

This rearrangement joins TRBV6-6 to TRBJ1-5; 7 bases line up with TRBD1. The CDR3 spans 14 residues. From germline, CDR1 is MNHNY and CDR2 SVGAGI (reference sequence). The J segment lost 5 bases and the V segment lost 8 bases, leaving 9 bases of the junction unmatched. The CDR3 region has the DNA TGTGCCAGCCGACCAGGGGGACAGCATCAGCCCCAGCATTTT. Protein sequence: CASRPGGQHQPQHF.

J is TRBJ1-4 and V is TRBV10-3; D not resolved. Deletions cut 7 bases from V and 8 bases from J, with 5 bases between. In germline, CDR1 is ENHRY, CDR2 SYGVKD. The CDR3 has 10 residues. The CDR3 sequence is CAITREKLFF. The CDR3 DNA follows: TGTGCCATCACAAGGGAAAAACTGTTTTTT.

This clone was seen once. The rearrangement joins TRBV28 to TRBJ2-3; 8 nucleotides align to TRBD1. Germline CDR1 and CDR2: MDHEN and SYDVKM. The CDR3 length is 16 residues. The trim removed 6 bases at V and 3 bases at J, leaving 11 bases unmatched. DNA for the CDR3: TGTGCCAGCAGCCGGGCGGGGACAGGATGGACAGATACGCAGTATTTT. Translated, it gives CASSRAGTGWTDTQYF.

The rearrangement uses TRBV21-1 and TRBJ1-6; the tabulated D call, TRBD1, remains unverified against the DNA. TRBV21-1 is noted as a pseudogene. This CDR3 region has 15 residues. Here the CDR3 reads CASTTPPGCNSPLHF. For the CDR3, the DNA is TGTGCCAGCACTACCCCCCCAGGGTGCAATTCACCCCTCCACTTT.

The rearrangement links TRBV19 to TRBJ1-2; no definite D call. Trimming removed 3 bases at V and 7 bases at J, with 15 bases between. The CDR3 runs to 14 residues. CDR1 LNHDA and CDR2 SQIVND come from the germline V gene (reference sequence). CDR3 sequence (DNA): TGTGCCAGTAGTATTGGGGTCGGGGTTGGTGGCTACACCTTC. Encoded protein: CASSIGVGVGGYTF.

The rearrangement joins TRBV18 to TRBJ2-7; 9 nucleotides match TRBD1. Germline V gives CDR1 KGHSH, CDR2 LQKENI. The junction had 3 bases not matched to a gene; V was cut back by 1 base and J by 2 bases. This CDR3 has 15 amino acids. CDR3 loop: CASSPRGQGTYEQYF. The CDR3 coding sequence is TGTGCCAGCTCACCACGGGGACAGGGCACCTACGAGCAGTACTTC. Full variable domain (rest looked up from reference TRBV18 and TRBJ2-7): NAGVMQNPRHLVRRRGQEARLRCSPMKGHSHVYWYRQLPEEGLKFMVYLQKENIIDESGMPKERFSAEFPKEGPSILRIQQVVRGDSAAYFCASSPRGQGTYEQYFGPGTRLTVT.

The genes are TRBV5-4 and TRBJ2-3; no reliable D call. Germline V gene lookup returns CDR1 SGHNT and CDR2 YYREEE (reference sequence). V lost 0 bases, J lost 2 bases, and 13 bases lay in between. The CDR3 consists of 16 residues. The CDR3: CASSLDSPHPTDTQYF. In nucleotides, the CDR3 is TGTGCCAGCAGCTTGGACTCTCCTCACCCCACAGATACGCAGTATTTT. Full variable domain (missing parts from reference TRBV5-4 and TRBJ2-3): ETGVTQSPTHLIKTRGQQVTLRCSSQSGHNTVSWYQQALGQGPQFIFQYYREEENGRGNFPPRFSGLQFPNYSSELNVNALELDDSALYLCASSLDSPHPTDTQYFGPGTRLTVL.

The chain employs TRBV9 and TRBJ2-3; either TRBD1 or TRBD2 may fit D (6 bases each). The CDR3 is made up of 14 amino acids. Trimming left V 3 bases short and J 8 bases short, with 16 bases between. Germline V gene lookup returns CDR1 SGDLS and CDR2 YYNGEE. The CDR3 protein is CASSEARGLTTQYF. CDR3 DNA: TGTGCCAGCAGCGAAGCCAGGGGACTCACTACGCAGTATTTT.

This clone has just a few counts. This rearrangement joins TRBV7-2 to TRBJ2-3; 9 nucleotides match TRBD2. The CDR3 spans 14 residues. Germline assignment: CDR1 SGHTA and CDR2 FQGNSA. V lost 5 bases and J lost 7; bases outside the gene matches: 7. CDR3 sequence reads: CASSGGRAMHTQYF. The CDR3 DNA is TGTGCCAGCAGCGGCGGGAGGGCTATGCATACGCAGTATTTT. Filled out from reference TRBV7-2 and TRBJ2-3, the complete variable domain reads GAGVSQSPSNKVTEKGKDVELRCDPISGHTALYWYRQSLGQGLEFLIYFQGNSAPDKSGLPSDRFSAERTGGSVSTLTIQRTQQEDSAVYLCASSGGRAMHTQYFGPGTRLTVL.

CDR3 DNA sequence: TGTGCCAGCAGCTTAAGGGGACTATCATCGGGTGGATATGAGCAGTTCTTC. This sequence encodes CASSLRGLSSGGYEQFF. The chain couples TRBV11-2 to TRBJ2-1, with 7 positions matching TRBD2. Per the germline V gene, CDR1 is SGHAT and CDR2 is FQNNGV. The length of the CDR3 is 17 residues. Unmatched junction bases numbered 15, after V lost 2 bases and J lost 8 bases.

CDR3 protein: CASSKGTVNEKLFF. The CDR3 region has the DNA TGTGCCAGCAGCAAAGGGACGGTGAATGAAAAACTGTTTTTT. The rearrangement joins TRBV6-6 to TRBJ1-4; tentative D call: TRBD1 (5 bases). Between the trimmed V and J ends, which lost 6 bases and 5 bases, there was a span of 13 bases. Germline CDR1 and CDR2: MNHNY and SVGAGI (reference sequence). The CDR3 contains 14 residues.

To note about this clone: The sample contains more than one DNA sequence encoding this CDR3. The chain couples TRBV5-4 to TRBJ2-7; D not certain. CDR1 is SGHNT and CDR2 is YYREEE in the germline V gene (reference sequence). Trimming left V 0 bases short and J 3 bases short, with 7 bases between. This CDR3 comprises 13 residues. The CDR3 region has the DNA TGTGCCAGCAGCTTGGGGCCAGACTACGAGCAGTACTTC. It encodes CASSLGPDYEQYF.

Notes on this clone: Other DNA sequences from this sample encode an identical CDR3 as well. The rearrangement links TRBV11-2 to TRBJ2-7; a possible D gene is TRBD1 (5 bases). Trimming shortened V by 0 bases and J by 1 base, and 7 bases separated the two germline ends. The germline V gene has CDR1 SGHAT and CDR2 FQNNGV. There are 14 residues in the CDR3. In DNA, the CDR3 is TGTGCCAGCAGCTTAGAGGCAGGGTCCTACGAGCAGTACTTC. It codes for CASSLEAGSYEQYF.

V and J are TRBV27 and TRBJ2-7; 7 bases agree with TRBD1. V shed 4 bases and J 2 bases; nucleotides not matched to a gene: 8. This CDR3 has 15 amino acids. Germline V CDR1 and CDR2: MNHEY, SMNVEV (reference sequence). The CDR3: CASSWATGPTYEQYF. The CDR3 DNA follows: TGTGCCAGCAGTTGGGCGACAGGGCCGACCTACGAGCAGTACTTC.

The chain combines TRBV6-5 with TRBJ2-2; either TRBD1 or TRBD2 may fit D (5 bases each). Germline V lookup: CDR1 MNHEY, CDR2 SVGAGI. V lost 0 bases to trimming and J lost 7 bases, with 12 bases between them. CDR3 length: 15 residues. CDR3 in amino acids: CASSYSKRGNGELFF. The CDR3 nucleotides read TGTGCCAGCAGTTACTCGAAGAGGGGAAACGGGGAGCTGTTTTTT.

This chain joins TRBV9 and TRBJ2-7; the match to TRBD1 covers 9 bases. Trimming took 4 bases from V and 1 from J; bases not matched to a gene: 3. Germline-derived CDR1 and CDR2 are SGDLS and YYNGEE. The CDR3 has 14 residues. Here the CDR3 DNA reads TGTGCCAGCAGCAGGACAGGGGAATCCTACGAGCAGTACTTC. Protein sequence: CASSRTGESYEQYF.

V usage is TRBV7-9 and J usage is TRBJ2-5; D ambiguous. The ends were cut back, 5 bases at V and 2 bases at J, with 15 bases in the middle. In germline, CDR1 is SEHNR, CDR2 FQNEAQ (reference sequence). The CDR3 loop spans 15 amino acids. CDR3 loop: CASSPSRAVQETQYF. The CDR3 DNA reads TGTGCCAGCAGCCCCTCACGGGCAGTTCAAGAGACCCAGTACTTC.

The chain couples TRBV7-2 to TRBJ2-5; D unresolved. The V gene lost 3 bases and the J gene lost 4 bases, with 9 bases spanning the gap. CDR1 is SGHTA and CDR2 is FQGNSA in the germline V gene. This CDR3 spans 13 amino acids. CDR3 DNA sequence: TGTGCCAGCAGCTTTGGGGTCGCAGAGACCCAGTACTTC. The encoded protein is CASSFGVAETQYF.

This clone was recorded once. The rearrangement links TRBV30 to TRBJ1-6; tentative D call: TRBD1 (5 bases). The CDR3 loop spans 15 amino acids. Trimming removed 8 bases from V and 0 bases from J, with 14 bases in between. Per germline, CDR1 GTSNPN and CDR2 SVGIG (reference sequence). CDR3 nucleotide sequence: TGTGCCGGAGGGGATGGACGCTCCTATAATTCACCCCTCCACTTT. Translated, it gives CAGGDGRSYNSPLHF.

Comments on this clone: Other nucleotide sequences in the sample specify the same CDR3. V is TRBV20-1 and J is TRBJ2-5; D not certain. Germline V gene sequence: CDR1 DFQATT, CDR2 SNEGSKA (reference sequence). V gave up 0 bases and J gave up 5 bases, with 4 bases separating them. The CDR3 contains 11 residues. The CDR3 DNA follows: TGCAGTGCTAGAGAAAGGGAGACCCAGTACTTC. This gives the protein CSARERETQYF.

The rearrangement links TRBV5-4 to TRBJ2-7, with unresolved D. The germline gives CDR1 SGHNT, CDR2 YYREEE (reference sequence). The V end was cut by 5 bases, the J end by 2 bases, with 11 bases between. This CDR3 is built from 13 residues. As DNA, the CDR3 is TGTGCCAGCAGACCCGACGCAGCCTACGAGCAGTACTTC. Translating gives CASRPDAAYEQYF.

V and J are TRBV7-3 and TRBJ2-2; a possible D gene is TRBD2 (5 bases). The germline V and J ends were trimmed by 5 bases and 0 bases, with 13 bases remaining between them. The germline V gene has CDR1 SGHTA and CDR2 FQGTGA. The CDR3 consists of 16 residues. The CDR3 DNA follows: TGTGCCAGCAGCGATTCCCGGGGATCGAACACCGGGGAGCTGTTTTTT. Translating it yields CASSDSRGSNTGELFF.

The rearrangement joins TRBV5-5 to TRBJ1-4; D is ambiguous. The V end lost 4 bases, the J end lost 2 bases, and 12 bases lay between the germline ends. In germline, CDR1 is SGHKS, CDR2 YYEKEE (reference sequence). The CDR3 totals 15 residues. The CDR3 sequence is CASSLTYTTNEKLFF. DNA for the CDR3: TGTGCCAGCAGCCTAACATACACCACTAATGAAAAACTGTTTTTT.